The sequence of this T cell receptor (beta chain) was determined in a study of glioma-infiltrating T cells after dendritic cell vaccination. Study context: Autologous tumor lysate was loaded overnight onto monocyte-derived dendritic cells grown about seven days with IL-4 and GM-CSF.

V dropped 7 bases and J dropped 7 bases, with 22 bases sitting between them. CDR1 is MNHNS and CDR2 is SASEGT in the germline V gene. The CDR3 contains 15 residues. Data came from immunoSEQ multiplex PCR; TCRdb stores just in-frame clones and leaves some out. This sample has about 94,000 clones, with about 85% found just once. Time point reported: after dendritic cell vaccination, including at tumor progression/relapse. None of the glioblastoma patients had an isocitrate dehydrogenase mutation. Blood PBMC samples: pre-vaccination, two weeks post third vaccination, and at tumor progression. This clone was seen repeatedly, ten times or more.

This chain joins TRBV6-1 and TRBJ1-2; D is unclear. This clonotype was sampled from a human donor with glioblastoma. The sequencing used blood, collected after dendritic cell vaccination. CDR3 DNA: TGTGCCAGCACCATTCCTGAATGGGGAGACGGTGGCTACACCTTC. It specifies CASTIPEWGDGGYTF.